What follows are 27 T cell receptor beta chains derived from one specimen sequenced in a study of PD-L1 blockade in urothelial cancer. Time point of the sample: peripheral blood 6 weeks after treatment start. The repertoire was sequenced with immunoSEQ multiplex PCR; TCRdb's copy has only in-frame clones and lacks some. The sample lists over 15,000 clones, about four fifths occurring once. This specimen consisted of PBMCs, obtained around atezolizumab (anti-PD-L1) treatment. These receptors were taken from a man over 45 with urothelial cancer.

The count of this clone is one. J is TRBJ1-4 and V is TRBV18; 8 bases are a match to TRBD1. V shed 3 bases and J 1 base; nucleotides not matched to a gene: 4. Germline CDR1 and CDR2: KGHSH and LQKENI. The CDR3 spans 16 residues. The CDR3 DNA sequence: TGTGCCAGCTCACCGCAGGGGGCCGGAACTAATGAAAAACTGTTTTTT. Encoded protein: CASSPQGAGTNEKLFF.

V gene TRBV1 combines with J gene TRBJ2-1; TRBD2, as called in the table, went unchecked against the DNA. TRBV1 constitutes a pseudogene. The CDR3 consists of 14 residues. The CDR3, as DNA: TGCACCACCTCACTAGCGCCAACATCTGATGAGCAGTTCTTC. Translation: CTTSLAPTSDEQFF.

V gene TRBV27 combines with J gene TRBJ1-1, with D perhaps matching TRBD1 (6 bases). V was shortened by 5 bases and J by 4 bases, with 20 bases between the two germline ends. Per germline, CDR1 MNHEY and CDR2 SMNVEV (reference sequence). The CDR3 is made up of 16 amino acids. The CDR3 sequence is CASSPQSGGRSTEAFF. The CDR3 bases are TGTGCCAGCAGTCCGCAATCGGGGGGCCGAAGCACTGAAGCTTTCTTT.

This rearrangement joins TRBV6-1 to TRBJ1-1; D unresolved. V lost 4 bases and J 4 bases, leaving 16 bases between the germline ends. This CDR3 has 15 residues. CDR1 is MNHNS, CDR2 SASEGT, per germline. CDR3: CASSVTRIRGTEAFF. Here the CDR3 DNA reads TGTGCCAGCAGTGTTACCCGGATCCGAGGCACTGAAGCTTTCTTT.

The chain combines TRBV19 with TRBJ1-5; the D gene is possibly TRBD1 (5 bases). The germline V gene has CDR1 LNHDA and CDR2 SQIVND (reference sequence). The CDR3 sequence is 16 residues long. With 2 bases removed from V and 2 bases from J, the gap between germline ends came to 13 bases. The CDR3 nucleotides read TGTGCCAGTAGTATAATGGGGGGAGCACGCAATCAGCCCCAGCATTTT. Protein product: CASSIMGGARNQPQHF.

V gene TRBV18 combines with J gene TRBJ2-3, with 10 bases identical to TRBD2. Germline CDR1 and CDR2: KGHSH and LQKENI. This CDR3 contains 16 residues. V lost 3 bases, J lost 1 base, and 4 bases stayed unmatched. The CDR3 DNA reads TGTGCCAGCTCACCGCTAGCGGGGGCCCGCACAGATACGCAGTATTTT. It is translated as CASSPLAGARTDTQYF.

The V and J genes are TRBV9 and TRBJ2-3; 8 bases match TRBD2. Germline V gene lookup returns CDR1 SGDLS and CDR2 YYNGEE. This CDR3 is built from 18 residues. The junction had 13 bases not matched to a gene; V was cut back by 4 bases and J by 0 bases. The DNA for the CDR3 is TGTGCCAGCAGCCCCTTGGGGCGACTAGCGTCCAGCACAGATACGCAGTATTTT. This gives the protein CASSPLGRLASSTDTQYF.

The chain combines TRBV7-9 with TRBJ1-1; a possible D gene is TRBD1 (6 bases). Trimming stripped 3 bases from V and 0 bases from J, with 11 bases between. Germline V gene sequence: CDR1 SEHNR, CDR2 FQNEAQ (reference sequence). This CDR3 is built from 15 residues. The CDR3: CASSFGGRMNTEAFF. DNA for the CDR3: TGTGCCAGCAGCTTCGGGGGGCGGATGAACACTGAAGCTTTCTTT.

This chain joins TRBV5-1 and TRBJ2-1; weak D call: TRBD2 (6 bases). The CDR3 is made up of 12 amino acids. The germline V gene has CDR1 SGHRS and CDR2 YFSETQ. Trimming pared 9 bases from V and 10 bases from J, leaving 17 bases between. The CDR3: CATPKAGGEQFF. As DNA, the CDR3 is TGCGCCACCCCAAAAGCGGGCGGGGAGCAGTTCTTC.

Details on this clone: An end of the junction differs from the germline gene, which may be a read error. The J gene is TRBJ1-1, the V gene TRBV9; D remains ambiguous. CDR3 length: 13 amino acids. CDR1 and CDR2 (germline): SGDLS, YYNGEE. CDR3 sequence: CASSVTGNPEAFF. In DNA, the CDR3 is TGTGCCAGCAGCGTAACGGGGAACCCTGAAGCTTTCTTT.

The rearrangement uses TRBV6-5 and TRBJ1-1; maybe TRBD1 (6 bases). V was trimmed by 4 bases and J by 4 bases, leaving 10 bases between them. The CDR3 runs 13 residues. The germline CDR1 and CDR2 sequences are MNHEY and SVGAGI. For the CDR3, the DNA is TGTGCCAGCAGTTCGACAGGTCTCACTGAAGCTTTCTTT. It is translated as CASSSTGLTEAFF.

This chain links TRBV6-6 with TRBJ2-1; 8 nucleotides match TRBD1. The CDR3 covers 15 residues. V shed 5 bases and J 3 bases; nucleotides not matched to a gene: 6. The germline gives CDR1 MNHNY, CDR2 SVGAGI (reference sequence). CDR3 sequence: CASSAGTGNYNEQFF. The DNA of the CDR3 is TGTGCCAGCAGTGCCGGGACAGGAAACTACAATGAGCAGTTCTTC.

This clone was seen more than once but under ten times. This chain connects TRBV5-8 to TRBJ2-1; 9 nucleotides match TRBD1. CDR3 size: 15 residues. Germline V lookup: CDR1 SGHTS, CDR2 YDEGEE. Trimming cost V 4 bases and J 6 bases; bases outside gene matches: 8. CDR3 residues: CASSIGQGRVNEQFF. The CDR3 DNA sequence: TGTGCCAGCAGCATCGGACAGGGGAGGGTCAATGAGCAGTTCTTC.

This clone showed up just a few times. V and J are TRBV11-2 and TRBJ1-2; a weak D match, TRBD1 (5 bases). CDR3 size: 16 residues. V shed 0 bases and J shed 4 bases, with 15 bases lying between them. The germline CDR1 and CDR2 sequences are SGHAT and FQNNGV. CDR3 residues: CASSLDRPGTGYGYTF. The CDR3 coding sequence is TGTGCCAGCAGCTTAGATCGTCCGGGTACAGGCTATGGCTACACCTTC.

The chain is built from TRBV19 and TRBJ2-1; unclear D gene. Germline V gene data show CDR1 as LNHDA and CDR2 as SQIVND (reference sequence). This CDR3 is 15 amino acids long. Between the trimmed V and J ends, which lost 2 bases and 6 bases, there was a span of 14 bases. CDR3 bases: TGTGCCAGTAGTATATCGCCCTTCGTCAGCAATGAGCAGTTCTTC. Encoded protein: CASSISPFVSNEQFF. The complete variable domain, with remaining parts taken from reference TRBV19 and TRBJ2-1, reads DGGITQSPKYLFRKEGQNVTLSCEQNLNHDAMYWYRQDPGQGLRLIYYSQIVNDFQKGDIAEGYSVSREKKESFPLTVTSAQKNPTAFYLCASSISPFVSNEQFFGPGTRLTVL.

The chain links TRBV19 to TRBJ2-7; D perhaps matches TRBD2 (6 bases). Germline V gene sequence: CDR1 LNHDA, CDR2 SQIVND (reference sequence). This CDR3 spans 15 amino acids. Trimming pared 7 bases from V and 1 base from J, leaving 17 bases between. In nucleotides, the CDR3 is TGTGCCAGTACCGAGCGGGCCCGGGGGTCCTACGAGCAGTACTTC. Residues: CASTERARGSYEQYF.

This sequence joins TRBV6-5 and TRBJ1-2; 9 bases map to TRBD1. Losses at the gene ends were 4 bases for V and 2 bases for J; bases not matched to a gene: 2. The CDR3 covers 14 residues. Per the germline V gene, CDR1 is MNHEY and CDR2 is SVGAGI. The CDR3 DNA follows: TGTGCCAGCAGTTTCGGGACAGGGAACTATGGCTACACCTTC. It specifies CASSFGTGNYGYTF.

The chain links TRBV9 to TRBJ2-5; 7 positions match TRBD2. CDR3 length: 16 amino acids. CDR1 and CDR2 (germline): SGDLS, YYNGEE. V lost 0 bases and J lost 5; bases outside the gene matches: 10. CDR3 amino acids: CASSVDSAGREETQYF. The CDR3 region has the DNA TGTGCCAGCAGCGTAGATTCGGCGGGGCGGGAGGAGACCCAGTACTTC.

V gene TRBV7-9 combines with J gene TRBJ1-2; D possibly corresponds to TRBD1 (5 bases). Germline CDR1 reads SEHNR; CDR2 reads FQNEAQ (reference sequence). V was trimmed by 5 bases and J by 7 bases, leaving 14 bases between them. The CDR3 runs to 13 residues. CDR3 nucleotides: TGTGCCAGCAGCCCTGGGGCGGTAGCTGGCTACACCTTC. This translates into CASSPGAVAGYTF. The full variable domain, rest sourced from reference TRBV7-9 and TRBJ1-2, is DTGVSQNPRHKITKRGQNVTFRCDPISEHNRLYWYRQTLGQGPEFLTYFQNEAQLEKSRLLSDRFSAERPKGSFSTLEIQRTEQGDSAMYLCASSPGAVAGYTFGSGTRLTVV.

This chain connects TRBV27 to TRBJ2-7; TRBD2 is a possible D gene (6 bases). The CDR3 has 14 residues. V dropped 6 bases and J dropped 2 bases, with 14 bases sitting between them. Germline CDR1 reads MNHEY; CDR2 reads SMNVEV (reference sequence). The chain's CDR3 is CASSSRGGPYEQYF. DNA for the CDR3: TGTGCCAGCAGCAGCCGGGGAGGCCCCTACGAGCAGTACTTC.

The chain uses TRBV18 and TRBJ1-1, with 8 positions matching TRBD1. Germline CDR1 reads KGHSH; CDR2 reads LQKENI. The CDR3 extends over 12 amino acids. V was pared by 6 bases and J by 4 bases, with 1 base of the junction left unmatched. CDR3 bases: TGTGCCAGCTCGACAGGGGCCACTGAAGCTTTCTTT. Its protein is CASSTGATEAFF.

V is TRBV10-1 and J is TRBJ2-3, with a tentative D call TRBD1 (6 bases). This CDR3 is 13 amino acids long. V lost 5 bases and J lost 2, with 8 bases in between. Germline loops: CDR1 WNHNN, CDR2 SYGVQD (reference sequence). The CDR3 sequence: CASSPGDTDTQYF. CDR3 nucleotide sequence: TGCGCCAGCAGTCCAGGGGACACAGATACGCAGTATTTT.

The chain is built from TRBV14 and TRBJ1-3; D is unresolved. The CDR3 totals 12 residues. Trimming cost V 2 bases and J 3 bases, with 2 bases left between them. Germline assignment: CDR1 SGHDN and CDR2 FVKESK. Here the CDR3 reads CASSQHGNTIYF. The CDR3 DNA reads TGTGCCAGCAGCCAACATGGAAACACCATATATTTT.

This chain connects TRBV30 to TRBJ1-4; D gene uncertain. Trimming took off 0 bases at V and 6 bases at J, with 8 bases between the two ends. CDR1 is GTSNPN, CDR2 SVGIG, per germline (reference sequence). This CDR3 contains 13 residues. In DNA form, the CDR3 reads TGTGCCTGGAGTGTAGACAAGTATGAAAAACTGTTTTTT. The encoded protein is CAWSVDKYEKLFF.

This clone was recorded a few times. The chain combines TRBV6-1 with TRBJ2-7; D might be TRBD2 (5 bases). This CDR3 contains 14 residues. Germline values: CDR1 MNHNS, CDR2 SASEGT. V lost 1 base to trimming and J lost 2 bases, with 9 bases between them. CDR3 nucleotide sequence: TGTGCCAGCAGTGAAGGAGGGTATCCCTACGAGCAGTACGTC. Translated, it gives CASSEGGYPYEQYV.

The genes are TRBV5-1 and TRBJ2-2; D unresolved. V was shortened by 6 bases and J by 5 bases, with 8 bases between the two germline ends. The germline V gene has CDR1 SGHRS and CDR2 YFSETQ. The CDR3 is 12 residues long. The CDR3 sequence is CASTYSTGELFF. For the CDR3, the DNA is TGCGCCAGCACATACTCTACCGGGGAGCTGTTTTTT.

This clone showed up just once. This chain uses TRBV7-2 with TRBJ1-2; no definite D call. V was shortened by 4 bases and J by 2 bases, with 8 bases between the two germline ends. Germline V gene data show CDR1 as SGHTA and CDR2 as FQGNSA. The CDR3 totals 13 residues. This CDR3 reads CASSSSVNYGYTF. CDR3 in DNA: TGTGCCAGCAGCTCGTCAGTCAACTATGGCTACACCTTC. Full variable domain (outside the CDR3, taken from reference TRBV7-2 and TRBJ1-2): GAGVSQSPSNKVTEKGKDVELRCDPISGHTALYWYRQSLGQGLEFLIYFQGNSAPDKSGLPSDRFSAERTGGSVSTLTIQRTQQEDSAVYLCASSSSVNYGYTFGSGTRLTVV.